This T cell receptor beta chain was documented in a study of shared T cell receptors in the human thymus. TCRdb's copy holds only in-frame clones and misses some; the assay was immunoSEQ multiplex PCR. The sample holds hundreds of thousands of clones; 75% to 85% are singletons and the top ten take about 0.013%. This CDR3 comprises 15 residues. V was trimmed by 5 bases and J by 2 bases, leaving 15 bases between them. The germline V gene has CDR1 MNHNY and CDR2 SVGAGI (reference sequence). Separately, the same data were catalogued under a study of human thymus T cells.

Sequences were obtained from thymocytes. The receptor's source is a boy in the first two years of life with a congenital heart defect. This chain connects TRBV6-6 to TRBJ1-1, with D maybe TRBD1 (5 bases). The CDR3 nucleotides read TGTGCCAGCAGTATTTCAGGGTGGGGAAACACTGAAGCTTTCTTT. Translated, it gives CASSISGWGNTEAFF.